The clone carrying this T cell receptor beta chain was recorded a few times. The CDR3 covers 16 residues. Trimming cost V 1 base and J 0 bases, with 10 bases left between them. Germline V lookup: CDR1 MGHRA, CDR2 YSYEKL. TCRdb analysed the 5' RACE reads with MiXCR anew, one entry per CDR3 protein. The sample shows over 30,000 distinct CDR3 sequences, roughly 25% of them seen only once. The origin of this receptor is a female donor with breast cancer. The sequenced sample consisted of naive CD4+ T cells sorted from a lymph node. Subset reported: naive CD4+ T cells, CD4+CD45RA+CD25-. The rearrangement uses TRBV4-1 and TRBJ2-1; no definite D call. CDR3: CASSQVNLVSYNEQFF. The CDR3 DNA follows: TGCGCCAGCAGCCAAGTTAACCTTGTCTCCTACAATGAGCAGTTCTTC.